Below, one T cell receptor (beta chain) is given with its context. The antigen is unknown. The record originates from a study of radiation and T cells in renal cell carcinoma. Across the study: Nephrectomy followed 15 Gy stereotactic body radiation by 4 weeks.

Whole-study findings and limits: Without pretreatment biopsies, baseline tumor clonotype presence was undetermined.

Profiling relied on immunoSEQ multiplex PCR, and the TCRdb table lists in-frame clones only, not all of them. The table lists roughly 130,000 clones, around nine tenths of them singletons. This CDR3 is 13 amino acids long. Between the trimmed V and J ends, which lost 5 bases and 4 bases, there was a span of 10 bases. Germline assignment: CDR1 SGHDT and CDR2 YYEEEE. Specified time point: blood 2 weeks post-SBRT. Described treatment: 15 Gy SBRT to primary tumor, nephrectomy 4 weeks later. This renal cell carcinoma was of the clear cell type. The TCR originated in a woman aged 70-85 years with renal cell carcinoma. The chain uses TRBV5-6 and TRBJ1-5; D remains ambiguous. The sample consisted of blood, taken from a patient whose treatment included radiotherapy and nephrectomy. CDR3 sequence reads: CASSSGMNQPQHF. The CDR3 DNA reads TGTGCCAGCAGTTCGGGGATGAATCAGCCCCAGCATTTT.